The 6 T cell receptor beta chains below all came from one sample that was sequenced in a study of T cells in Graves' hyperthyroidism and ophthalmopathy. Regions amplified from RNA transcripts were the TCR beta CDR3 regions. A first-round RT-PCR of the TCR CDR3 used the HTBI primer set. TCRdb called the multiplex PCR reads again in MiXCR, with one record for every CDR3 protein. The sample yields approximately 720,000 distinct CDR3 sequences, approximately 18% seen once. Sequencing input: blood. These receptors originate from a woman in her 50s with Graves' hyperthyroidism that later progressed to Graves' ophthalmopathy.

This rearrangement joins TRBV6-1 to TRBJ2-3, with 9 bases identical to TRBD1. Germline loops: CDR1 MNHNS, CDR2 SASEGT. J lost 6 bases, V lost 10 bases, and 26 bases had no gene match. The length of the CDR3 is 19 residues. CDR3 sequence: CANTLPHGGRDRVGDTQYF. In DNA form, the CDR3 reads TGTGCCAATACACTCCCCCACGGGGGCCGGGACAGGGTAGGCGATACGCAGTATTTT.

This clonotype was picked up a small number of times. This rearrangement joins TRBV4-1 to TRBJ1-5; TRBD1 agrees at 7 bases. This CDR3 has 17 residues. Germline CDR1 and CDR2: MGHRA and YSYEKL. V lost 0 bases to trimming and J lost 4 bases; unmatched junction nucleotides: 9. The CDR3 nucleotides read TGCGCCAGCAGCCAAGATCTCCACAGGGGCACAAATCAGCCCCAGCATTTT. This translates into CASSQDLHRGTNQPQHF.

This clonotype came up a few times. The chain combines TRBV20-1 with TRBJ2-3; a weak D match, TRBD2 (6 bases). Germline V gene sequence: CDR1 DFQATT, CDR2 SNEGSKA (reference sequence). The CDR3 has 15 amino acids. V was clipped by 3 bases and J by 6 bases, with 19 bases between them. CDR3 protein: CSARRARVGTDTQYF. The CDR3, as DNA: TGCAGTGCTAGGAGGGCCAGAGTGGGGACTGATACGCAGTATTTT.

In this sample, this clonotype turned up many times. As DNA, the CDR3 is TGTGCCAGCAGTTTAGGGGGACTAGCGGGGGGGCGATGGACCGGGGAGCTGTTTTTT. Amino acids: CASSLGGLAGGRWTGELFF. The rearrangement links TRBV12-3 or TRBV12-4 to TRBJ2-2; 16 positions match TRBD2. Trimming took 1 base from V and 5 from J; bases not matched to a gene: 7. The CDR3 extends over 19 amino acids.

V usage is TRBV6-6 and J usage is TRBJ2-6, with no clear D. Trimming removed 0 bases from V and 0 bases from J, with 9 bases in between. This CDR3 has 17 amino acids. Germline V CDR1 and CDR2: MNHNY, SVGAGI (reference sequence). The chain's CDR3 is CASSYSWTGSGANVLTF. The CDR3 DNA reads TGTGCCAGCAGTTACTCCTGGACGGGCTCTGGGGCCAACGTCCTGACTTTC.

This clonotype occurred a few times. This chain links TRBV20-1 with TRBJ2-7; TRBD2 matches 10 bases. Germline-derived CDR1 and CDR2 are DFQATT and SNEGSKA (reference sequence). The CDR3 runs to 14 residues. Trimming at V came to 2 bases and at J to 4 bases, leaving 5 bases not matched to a gene. The CDR3: CSARHSGGFYEQYF. CDR3 in DNA: TGCAGTGCTAGACATAGCGGGGGGTTTTACGAGCAGTACTTC.